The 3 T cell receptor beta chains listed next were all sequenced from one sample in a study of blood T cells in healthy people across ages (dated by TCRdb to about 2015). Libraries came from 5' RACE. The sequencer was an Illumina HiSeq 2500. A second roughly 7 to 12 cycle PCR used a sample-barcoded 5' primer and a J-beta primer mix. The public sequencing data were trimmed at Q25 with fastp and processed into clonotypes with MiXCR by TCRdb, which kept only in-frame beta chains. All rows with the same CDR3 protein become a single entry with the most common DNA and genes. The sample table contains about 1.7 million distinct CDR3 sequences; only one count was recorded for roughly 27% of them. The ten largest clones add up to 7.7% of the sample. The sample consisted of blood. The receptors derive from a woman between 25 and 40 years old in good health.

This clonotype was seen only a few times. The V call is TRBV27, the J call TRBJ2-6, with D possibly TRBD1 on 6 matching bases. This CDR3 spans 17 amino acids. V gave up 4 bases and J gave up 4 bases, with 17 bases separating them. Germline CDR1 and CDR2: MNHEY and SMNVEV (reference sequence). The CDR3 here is CASSYRVPPTGANVLTF. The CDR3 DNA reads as TGTGCCAGCAGTTACAGGGTCCCCCCGACGGGGGCCAACGTCCTGACTTTC.

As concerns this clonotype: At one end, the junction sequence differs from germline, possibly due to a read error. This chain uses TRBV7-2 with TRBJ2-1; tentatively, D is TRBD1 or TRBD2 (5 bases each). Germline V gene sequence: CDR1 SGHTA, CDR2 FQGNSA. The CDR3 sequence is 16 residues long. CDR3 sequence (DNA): TGTGCCGGCAGCCGAACGGGGCGGAGCTCCTACAATGAGCAGTTCTTC. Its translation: CAGSRTGRSSYNEQFF.

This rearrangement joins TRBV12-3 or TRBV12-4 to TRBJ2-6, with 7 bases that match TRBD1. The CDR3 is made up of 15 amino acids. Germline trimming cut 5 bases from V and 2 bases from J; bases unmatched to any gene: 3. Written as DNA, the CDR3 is TGTGCCAGCAGTCACAGGGGTGCTGGGGCCAACGTCCTGACTTTC. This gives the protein CASSHRGAGANVLTF.